The clone carrying this T cell receptor beta chain has a handful of counts. This sample is part of a study of T-cell reconstitution after alpha-beta-depleted transplantation in children. The TCRbeta library was prepared with unique molecular identifiers. Each CDR3 protein gets one entry after TCRdb re-called the PCR reads with MiXCR. The data contain hundreds of thousands of distinct CDR3 sequences, about 16% of them singletons. The input for sequencing was PBMCs, mostly from graft donor cells, taken 360 days after TCRalphabeta/CD19-depleted stem cell transplant. The clonotype comes from a male patient under 18 who had a stem cell transplant for acute lymphoblastic leukemia, so the T cells may come from the graft donor.

In DNA, the CDR3 is TGTGCCAGCAGCTTGGAGGCAGTCTCCTACGAGCAGTACTTC. This gives the protein CASSLEAVSYEQYF. V and J are TRBV5-5 and TRBJ2-7; D is unclear. V shed 0 bases and J shed 0 bases, with 7 bases lying between them. Germline V gives CDR1 SGHKS, CDR2 YYEKEE (reference sequence). This CDR3 contains 14 residues.